The rows below give T cell receptor beta chains drawn from one sample of a study of CD8 T cells in Susac syndrome. TCRdb re-analysed the immunoSEQ multiplex PCR reads in MiXCR, keeping a single row per CDR3 protein. The sample comprises roughly 120,000 distinct CDR3 sequences, roughly 94% of which are singletons, and around 0.1% rests with the top ten. The sequenced sample was CD4+ T cells from PBMCs. These receptors originate from a human donor in good health. Each CDR3 is given with its conserved first and last residue. A D gene is named only where the DNA matches it firmly. For some rows the clone size is stated as once, few or many, or as a class when expanded; others skip it.

>TRBV4-3|TRBJ1-2|-|-
TGCGCCAGCAGCCAAGATGCGACAGTTAACTATGGCTACACCTTC
CASSQDATVNYGYTF
>TRBV2|TRBJ2-1|-|TRBD1
TGTGCCAGCAGTAGGGACAGGGGGCGAGGCAATGAGCAGTTCTTC
CASSRDRGRGNEQFF
>TRBV7-2|TRBJ2-7|-|-
TGTGCCAGCAGCCCGGACACATACGAGCAGTACTTC
CASSPDTYEQYF
>TRBV3-1|TRBJ1-1|-|-
TGTGCCAGCAGCCTCGGGCGAGAAGCTTTCTTT
CASSLGREAFF
>TRBV9|TRBJ2-3|-|TRBD1
TGTGCCAGCAGCTCCCGACAGGGGTTCACAGATACGCAGTATTTT
CASSSRQGFTDTQYF
>TRBV4-2|TRBJ1-1|-|TRBD1
TGTGCCAGCAGCCAAAGGCATCTGGGTAGGGACAGGGGGAACACTGAAGCTTTCTTT
CASSQRHLGRDRGNTEAFF
>TRBV28|TRBJ2-3|once|TRBD1
TGTGCCAGCAGTCCACTTTACACAGGGGCGGATACGCAGTATTTT
CASSPLYTGADTQYF
>TRBV27|TRBJ2-3|few|TRBD2
TGTGCCAGCAGTTTCCGGACGGGACTAACCATCCTCACAGATACGCAGTATTTT
CASSFRTGLTILTDTQYF
>TRBV3-1|TRBJ2-7|-|TRBD1
TGTGCCAGCAGCCACCATACAGGGGGTGTCATCTCCTACGAGCAGTACTTC
CASSHHTGGVISYEQYF
>TRBV12-3/TRBV12-4|TRBJ2-1|-|TRBD2
TGTGCCAGCAGCCGGACTAGCGGGAGGATTGGTGAGCAGTTCTTC
CASSRTSGRIGEQFF
>TRBV7-9|TRBJ2-1|-|TRBD2
TGTGCCAGCAGCTTACGGATAACTAGCGGGAGGGACAATGAGCAGTTCTTC
CASSLRITSGRDNEQFF
>TRBV4-3|TRBJ2-2|-|TRBD2
TGCGCCAGCAGCCAAGGGCGGGAGGGCGGAACCGGGGAGCTGTTTTTT
CASSQGREGGTGELFF
>TRBV27|TRBJ1-6|-|TRBD1
TGTGCCAGCAGTCGACAGGGCTCTGGTTCACCCCTCCACTTT
CASSRQGSGSPLHF
>TRBV25-1|TRBJ1-2|once|TRBD1
TGTGCCAGCAGTAACAATAGGGGGGACAGAGATGGCTACACCTTC
CASSNNRGDRDGYTF
>TRBV27|TRBJ2-3|-|-
TGTGCCAGCAGCGACCGACTAGACGGATTCACAGATACGCAGTATTTT
CASSDRLDGFTDTQYF
>TRBV7-3|TRBJ2-4|-|TRBD2
TGTGCCAGCAGCTTTACTAGCGGAGACATTCAGTACTTC
CASSFTSGDIQYF